Below are 10 T cell receptor beta chains sequenced from a single sample in a study of T cell repertoires in ileal Crohn's disease. The repertoire was sequenced with immunoSEQ multiplex PCR; TCRdb's copy has only in-frame clones and lacks some. The data show around 1,600 clones, roughly 91% seen once. Time point defined: neoterminal ileum biopsy at postoperative endoscopy, about 6 months after surgery. Material: ileal tissue. These receptors were obtained from an adult with Crohn's disease.

This clone was detected only once. V gene TRBV4-3 combines with J gene TRBJ1-2, with D possibly matching TRBD1 (5 bases). Trimming removed 1 base at V and 7 bases at J, with 16 bases between. The CDR3 covers 15 residues. Germline values: CDR1 LGHNA, CDR2 YSLEER. The CDR3 sequence: CASSQVSSGEAGYTF. CDR3 nucleotides: TGCGCCAGCAGCCAAGTCTCTTCGGGGGAGGCTGGCTACACCTTC.

The V call is TRBV10-3, the J call TRBJ2-1, with TRBD2 matching 12 bases. In germline, CDR1 is ENHRY, CDR2 SYGVKD. Trimming cost V 4 bases and J 3 bases; bases outside gene matches: 7. The CDR3 spans 17 residues. The CDR3 sequence: CAISVGLAGSYYNEQFF. For the CDR3, the DNA is TGTGCCATCAGTGTCGGACTAGCGGGGTCCTACTACAATGAGCAGTTCTTC.

The V and J genes are TRBV4-1 and TRBJ1-4; no clear D. This CDR3 region has 14 residues. From germline, CDR1 is MGHRA and CDR2 YSYEKL. The ends were cut back, 0 bases at V and 11 bases at J, with 13 bases in the middle. The CDR3 loop reads CASSQEATPIKLFF. The CDR3 DNA sequence: TGCGCCAGCAGCCAAGAGGCCACCCCCATTAAACTGTTTTTT.

The rearrangement uses TRBV7-2 and TRBJ2-3, with TRBD2 identical over 12 bases. Germline V gene data show CDR1 as SGHTA and CDR2 as FQGNSA. V trimming: 2 bases; J trimming: 4 bases; junction bases outside the gene matches: 7. The CDR3 consists of 17 residues. This CDR3 reads CASSLRLAGGPADTQYF. As DNA, the CDR3 is TGTGCCAGCAGCTTAAGGCTAGCGGGAGGGCCGGCAGATACGCAGTATTTT.

The chain couples TRBV28 to TRBJ2-7; D may correspond to TRBD1 or TRBD2 (5 bases each). Trimming took 6 bases from V and 9 from J, leaving 27 bases between them. The CDR3 is made up of 16 amino acids. The germline gives CDR1 MDHEN, CDR2 SYDVKM. CDR3 in amino acids: CASRPGTPTEFTAQYV. Here the CDR3 DNA reads TGTGCCAGCAGGCCCGGGACGCCAACTGAATTTACGGCGCAGTACGTC.

The V and J genes are TRBV7-9 and TRBJ2-1; 11 bases align to TRBD2. The CDR3 is 19 amino acids. Germline assignment: CDR1 SEHNR and CDR2 FQNEAQ (reference sequence). J was trimmed by 2 bases and V by 0 bases; bases with no gene match: 9. The CDR3 DNA follows: TGTGCCAGCAGCTTAGCCCCCGGGACTAGCGGATACCCCTACAATGAGCAGTTCTTC. Its protein is CASSLAPGTSGYPYNEQFF.

This clone was counted a single time. J is TRBJ2-5 and V is TRBV28, with 9 positions matching TRBD2. This CDR3 region has 17 residues. The germline CDR1 and CDR2 sequences are MDHEN and SYDVKM. Trimming at V came to 2 bases and at J to 1 base, leaving 8 bases not matched to a gene. The CDR3 region has the DNA TGTGCCAGCAGTTTAAGTAGTGCGGGGGGGAGCCAAGAGACCCAGTACTTC. The encoded protein is CASSLSSAGGSQETQYF. Full variable domain (missing parts from reference TRBV28 and TRBJ2-5): DVKVTQSSRYLVKRTGEKVFLECVQDMDHENMFWYRQDPGLGLRLIYFSYDVKMKEKGDIPEGYSVSREKKERFSLILESASTNQTSMYLCASSLSSAGGSQETQYFGPGTRLLVL.

DNA for the CDR3: TGTGCCAGCAGCGCGGGGGGCGGGACAGGGGGCACTGAAGCTTTCTTT. This codes for CASSAGGGTGGTEAFF. The chain has TRBV9 and TRBJ1-1; 11 bases fit TRBD1. Trimming removed 3 bases from V and 4 bases from J; junction bases left unmatched: 8. The length of the CDR3 is 16 residues. Germline CDR1 is SGDLS and CDR2 is YYNGEE.

V is TRBV5-4 and J is TRBJ2-5; no definite D call. Germline-derived CDR1 and CDR2 are SGHNT and YYREEE (reference sequence). This CDR3 region has 13 residues. V was trimmed by 5 bases and J by 0 bases, leaving 8 bases between them. The CDR3 coding sequence is TGTGCCAGCAGTCTTCCGTACCAAGAGACCCAGTACTTC. Its protein product is CASSLPYQETQYF.

The chain couples TRBV11-1 to TRBJ1-2; D is perhaps TRBD1 (6 bases). Germline V lookup: CDR1 SGHAT, CDR2 FQDESV (reference sequence). Trimming pared 5 bases from V and 4 bases from J, leaving 14 bases between. The CDR3 is made up of 14 amino acids. CDR3 sequence (DNA): TGTGCCAGCAGCCCTCAGCGGGGGGCCTATGGCTACACCTTC. Amino acid sequence: CASSPQRGAYGYTF.